Shown below are 19 T cell receptor beta chains from a single sample sequenced in a study of fetal regulatory T cell absence and autoimmunity. Sequencing was performed with immunoSEQ multiplex PCR; in TCRdb, only in-frame clones are kept and a portion is missing. The data contain around 45,000 clones, around 83% of them singletons. Sequencing was performed on cord blood. These TCRs come from a newborn boy with IPEX syndrome.

The gene calls are TRBV7-9 and TRBJ1-1, with D unclear. V gave up 5 bases and J gave up 10 bases, with 14 bases separating them. Germline-derived CDR1 and CDR2 are SEHNR and FQNEAQ (reference sequence). This CDR3 has 12 amino acids. The CDR3 sequence: CASSLSGNGAFF. Here the CDR3 DNA reads TGTGCCAGCAGCCTGTCGGGGAATGGAGCTTTCTTT. Full variable domain (outside the CDR3, taken from reference TRBV7-9 and TRBJ1-1): DTGVSQNPRHKITKRGQNVTFRCDPISEHNRLYWYRQTLGQGPEFLTYFQNEAQLEKSRLLSDRFSAERPKGSFSTLEIQRTEQGDSAMYLCASSLSGNGAFFGQGTRLTVV.

This chain uses TRBV21-1 with TRBJ1-1. TRBV21-1 is an annotated pseudogene. CDR3 size: 14 residues. CDR3 bases: TGTGCCAGCAGCAAAGGGGGGGGAGACAGTGAAGCTTTCTTT. Amino acid sequence: CASSKGGGDSEAFF.

The chain recombines TRBV18 with TRBJ1-4; 7 bases map to TRBD1. The germline gives CDR1 KGHSH, CDR2 LQKENI. V was pared by 5 bases and J by 8 bases, with 8 bases of the junction left unmatched. CDR3 size: 14 residues. The CDR3: CASSASGTVEKLFF. The CDR3 DNA sequence: TGTGCCAGCTCAGCCTCCGGGACAGTCGAAAAACTGTTTTTT.

The rearrangement uses TRBV5-6 and TRBJ2-3, with 11 bases that match TRBD2. In germline, CDR1 is SGHDT, CDR2 YYEEEE. J was trimmed by 2 bases and V by 6 bases; bases with no gene match: 8. CDR3 size: 16 residues. CDR3 protein: CASTKRGLAVTDTQYF. The CDR3 bases are TGTGCCAGCACCAAGAGGGGACTAGCGGTCACAGATACGCAGTATTTT. Looking up the rest from reference TRBV5-6 and TRBJ2-3 gives the full variable domain: DAGVTQSPTHLIKTRGQQVTLRCSPKSGHDTVSWYQQALGQGPQFIFQYYEEEERQRGNFPDRFSGHQFPNYSSELNVNALLLGDSALYLCASTKRGLAVTDTQYFGPGTRLTVL.

The V and J genes are TRBV6-1 and TRBJ2-3; the D gene is possibly TRBD1 (7 bases). This CDR3 has 13 residues. Trimming cost V 9 bases and J 6 bases, with 16 bases left between them. CDR1 and CDR2 from the germline V gene are MNHNS and SASEGT. CDR3 DNA: TGTGCCAGTAGGTGGGCAGGGGGGGATACGCAGTATTTT. Translation gives CASRWAGGDTQYF.

V and J are TRBV9 and TRBJ2-1; 11 nucleotides agree with TRBD2. J was trimmed by 7 bases and V by 4 bases; bases with no gene match: 7. Germline V gene lookup returns CDR1 SGDLS and CDR2 YYNGEE. The CDR3 consists of 15 residues. CDR3 DNA: TGTGCCAGCAGCCATAGCGGGGGGGCCTCGAATGAGCAGTTCTTC. As protein: CASSHSGGASNEQFF.

This chain links TRBV19 with TRBJ2-3; no clear D. The CDR3 loop spans 14 amino acids. Germline V gene lookup returns CDR1 LNHDA and CDR2 SQIVND (reference sequence). Trimming stripped 9 bases from V and 0 bases from J, with 13 bases between. The CDR3 region is CASKARASTDTQYF. The CDR3 region has the DNA TGTGCCAGCAAAGCACGGGCTAGCACAGATACGCAGTATTTT. Drawing the rest from reference TRBV19 and TRBJ2-3, the complete variable domain is DGGITQSPKYLFRKEGQNVTLSCEQNLNHDAMYWYRQDPGQGLRLIYYSQIVNDFQKGDIAEGYSVSREKKESFPLTVTSAQKNPTAFYLCASKARASTDTQYFGPGTRLTVL.

The CDR3 spells CASSRTGNTEAFF. The CDR3 nucleotides read TGTGCCAGCAGCCGGACAGGGAACACTGAAGCTTTCTTT. The rearrangement uses TRBV5-5 and TRBJ1-1; 7 positions agree with TRBD1. With V trimmed by 4 bases and J by 1 base, 1 base remained unmatched. The length of the CDR3 is 13 residues. CDR1 and CDR2 (germline): SGHKS, YYEKEE (reference sequence). The variable domain in full, completed from reference TRBV5-5 and TRBJ1-1, reads DAGVTQSPTHLIKTRGQQVTLRCSPISGHKSVSWYQQVLGQGPQFIFQYYEKEERGRGNFPDRFSARQFPNYSSELNVNALLLGDSALYLCASSRTGNTEAFFGQGTRLTVV.

This clone was recorded only once. The chain employs TRBV6-1 and TRBJ1-4; no firm D call. The V and J ends lost 5 bases and 8 bases respectively, with 6 bases between them. The CDR3 loop spans 11 amino acids. From germline, CDR1 is MNHNS and CDR2 SASEGT. The CDR3 loop is CASSTGEKLFF. The DNA of the CDR3 is TGTGCCAGCAGTACGGGGGAAAAACTGTTTTTT.

The chain employs TRBV25-1 and TRBJ2-3; 7 positions agree with TRBD2. The CDR3 runs to 14 residues. Losses at the gene ends were 1 base for V and 6 bases for J; bases not matched to a gene: 4. Germline lookup yields CDR1 MGHDK and CDR2 SYGVNS. In DNA, the CDR3 is TGTGCCAGCAGTGAATGGGGGGGAGCGGATACGCAGTATTTT. Protein sequence: CASSEWGGADTQYF. The whole variable domain, remainder taken from reference TRBV25-1 and TRBJ2-3, is EADIYQTPRYLVIGTGKKITLECSQTMGHDKMYWYQQDPGMELHLIHYSYGVNSTEKGDLSSESTVSRIRTEHFPLTLESARPSHTSQYLCASSEWGGADTQYFGPGTRLTVL.

The chain combines TRBV30 with TRBJ1-3; D might be TRBD1 (6 bases). Trimming took 3 bases from V and 1 from J, leaving 10 bases between them. The CDR3 is 14 residues long. CDR1 and CDR2 (germline): GTSNPN, SVGIG (reference sequence). In DNA form, the CDR3 reads TGTGCCTGGAGAAAACAGGGTTCTGGAAACACCATATATTTT. This sequence encodes CAWRKQGSGNTIYF. Using reference TRBV30 and TRBJ1-3 for the parts outside the CDR3, the full variable domain is SQTIHQWPATLVQPVGSPLSLECTVEGTSNPNLYWYRQAAGRGLQLLFYSVGIGQISSEVPQNLSASRPQDRQFILSSKKLLLSDSGFYLCAWRKQGSGNTIYFGEGSWLTVV.

This clone was detected once. This chain uses TRBV7-2 with TRBJ2-5; no firm D call. The end of the DNA is better explained by TRBJ2-7, so the J call may be wrong. This CDR3 comprises 13 residues. Germline V gene lookup returns CDR1 SGHTA and CDR2 FQGNSA. CDR3 DNA: TGTGCCAGCAGCTCAGACAAGTCCTACGAGCAGTACTTC. Amino acid sequence: CASSSDKSYEQYF.

J is TRBJ2-3 and V is TRBV7-6; unclear D gene. CDR1 and CDR2 (germline): SGHVS, FNYEAQ. V lost 7 bases, J lost 0 bases, and 2 bases lay in between. The CDR3 is made up of 11 amino acids. The CDR3 loop is CASTSTDTQYF. CDR3 sequence (DNA): TGTGCCAGCACTAGCACAGATACGCAGTATTTT.

The gene calls are TRBV9 and TRBJ1-3, with D maybe TRBD1 (6 bases). This CDR3 region has 15 residues. V shed 0 bases and J shed 2 bases, with 9 bases lying between them. Germline CDR1 is SGDLS and CDR2 is YYNGEE. CDR3 coding DNA: TGTGCCAGCAGCGTAGTTGGGGGCCCTGGAAACACCATATATTTT. Translating gives CASSVVGGPGNTIYF.

CDR3 sequence: CASSPGQVSNEQFF. Written as DNA, the CDR3 is TGTGCCAGCTCACCGGGACAGGTGAGCAATGAGCAGTTCTTC. The chain uses TRBV18 and TRBJ2-1; 8 bases align to TRBD1. The V gene end was trimmed by 3 bases and the J gene end by 6 bases; junction bases not matched to a gene: 4. Germline V gene sequence: CDR1 KGHSH, CDR2 LQKENI. The CDR3 is made up of 14 amino acids.

This clone appeared a few times. This sequence joins TRBV11-2 and TRBJ1-6, with no clear D. Germline assignment: CDR1 SGHAT and CDR2 FQNNGV. Trimming left V 1 base short and J 8 bases short, with 6 bases between. This CDR3 is built from 13 residues. This CDR3 reads CASSLVDDSPLHF. For the CDR3, the DNA is TGTGCCAGCAGCTTAGTGGATGATTCACCCCTCCACTTT.

The chain employs TRBV9 and TRBJ1-2; D not certain. The germline V gene encodes CDR1 SGDLS and CDR2 YYNGEE. This CDR3 is 14 amino acids long. The V end lost 5 bases, the J end lost 8 bases, and 19 bases lay between the germline ends. CDR3 in amino acids: CASSESGPTGGYTF. Written as DNA, the CDR3 is TGTGCCAGCAGTGAGTCCGGGCCCACTGGGGGCTACACCTTC.

The chain links TRBV7-2 to TRBJ2-3; unclear D gene. The CDR3 consists of 16 residues. Per germline, CDR1 SGHTA and CDR2 FQGNSA. V lost 5 bases, J lost 0 bases, and 15 bases lay in between. CDR3 coding DNA: TGTGCCAGCAGCCTGGACGGCCCCACTAGCACAGATACGCAGTATTTT. Protein: CASSLDGPTSTDTQYF.

This clone was counted only a few times. The chain uses TRBV6-1 and TRBJ2-7; D gene uncertain. The CDR3 has 12 amino acids. The V end lost 10 bases, the J end lost 0 bases, and 10 bases lay between the germline ends. The germline V gene encodes CDR1 MNHNS and CDR2 SASEGT. The DNA for the CDR3 is TGTGCCAATTTGTGGAGCTCCTACGAGCAGTACTTC. It translates to CANLWSSYEQYF.